These 10 T cell receptor beta chains came from one sample sequenced in a study of blood T cell repertoires in COVID-19. Generated by immunoSEQ multiplex PCR, the TCRdb table keeps only in-frame clones and is missing some. The profile covers about 84,000 clones, with around 82% appearing a single time and roughly 36% taken by the ten largest. The sample consisted of peripheral blood. The source is a man older than 75 with active or convalescent COVID-19.

The CDR3 coding sequence is TGTGCCAGTAGTGAGGCCCAAGAGACCCAGTACTTC. Residues: CASSEAQETQYF. V and J are TRBV19 and TRBJ2-5; D is undetermined. The CDR3 is 12 residues long. Germline values: CDR1 LNHDA, CDR2 SQIVND (reference sequence). V gave up 5 bases and J gave up 1 base, with 5 bases separating them.

The chain carries TRBV20-1 and TRBJ1-4, with a possible D match to TRBD1 (6 bases). CDR1 and CDR2 (germline): DFQATT, SNEGSKA (reference sequence). This CDR3 is 11 amino acids long. The V and J ends lost 0 bases and 10 bases respectively, with 6 bases between them. CDR3 amino acids: CSAREGAKLFF. In DNA form, the CDR3 reads TGCAGTGCTAGAGAGGGGGCAAAACTGTTTTTT.

V gene TRBV9 combines with J gene TRBJ1-2, with D possibly TRBD1 on 5 matching bases. The length of the CDR3 is 14 residues. V gave up 7 bases and J gave up 4 bases, with 17 bases separating them. Germline values: CDR1 SGDLS, CDR2 YYNGEE. The CDR3 sequence is CASPHQGGTYGYTF. Written as DNA, the CDR3 is TGTGCCAGCCCGCACCAGGGAGGAACCTATGGCTACACCTTC.

In DNA form, the CDR3 reads TGTGCCAGCAGCTTAGTTGGGGGGACGAACACTGAAGCTTTCTTT. Protein product: CASSLVGGTNTEAFF. V and J are TRBV7-9 and TRBJ1-1; D is perhaps TRBD1 (5 bases). The CDR3 spans 15 residues. Between the trimmed V and J ends, which lost 1 base and 1 base, there was a span of 10 bases. CDR1 and CDR2 from the germline V gene are SEHNR and FQNEAQ (reference sequence).

This clone was counted between two and nine times. The rearrangement uses TRBV5-5 and TRBJ1-5, with TRBD1 identical over 9 bases. Trimming at V came to 4 bases and at J to 1 base, leaving 15 bases not matched to a gene. Germline CDR1 reads SGHKS; CDR2 reads YYEKEE (reference sequence). The CDR3 runs 19 residues. CDR3 in amino acids: CASSSLRDRAGWSNQPQHF. CDR3 nucleotides: TGTGCCAGCAGCAGTCTTCGGGACAGGGCTGGTTGGAGCAATCAGCCCCAGCATTTT.

This chain uses TRBV6-2 or TRBV6-3 with TRBJ2-1; D may be TRBD2 (6 bases). This CDR3 region has 16 residues. V was cut by 2 bases and J by 2 bases, with 13 bases left in between. Germline V lookup: CDR1 MNHEY, CDR2 SVGEGT. The CDR3 protein is CASSYVGLAPYNEQFF. For the CDR3, the DNA is TGTGCCAGCAGTTACGTCGGTCTAGCGCCCTACAATGAGCAGTTCTTC.

J is TRBJ2-7 and V is TRBV6-5; no firm D call. The germline V and J ends were trimmed by 5 bases and 0 bases, with 5 bases remaining between them. Germline loops: CDR1 MNHEY, CDR2 SVGAGI. This CDR3 comprises 12 residues. CDR3 sequence (DNA): TGTGCCAGCAGTCTCAGCTCCTACGAGCAGTACTTC. Translating gives CASSLSSYEQYF.

V is TRBV5-1 and J is TRBJ2-2; the D gene is possibly TRBD2 (6 bases). The CDR3 is made up of 15 amino acids. V gave up 0 bases and J gave up 7 bases, with 13 bases separating them. Germline CDR1 is SGHRS and CDR2 is YFSETQ. This CDR3 reads CASSLGSSGVGELFF. In DNA form, the CDR3 reads TGCGCCAGCAGCTTGGGTAGTAGCGGCGTCGGGGAGCTGTTTTTT.

The chain combines TRBV19 with TRBJ1-4; 10 positions match TRBD1. The CDR3 sequence is 17 residues long. Losses at the gene ends were 6 bases for V and 0 bases for J; bases not matched to a gene: 7. Germline V gene data show CDR1 as LNHDA and CDR2 as SQIVND (reference sequence). CDR3 loop: CASSDRGRRATNEKLFF. The DNA of the CDR3 is TGTGCCAGTAGCGACAGGGGGCGCCGTGCAACTAATGAAAAACTGTTTTTT.

The chain links TRBV4-2 to TRBJ2-3, with 9 nucleotides matching TRBD2. The V segment lost 4 bases and the J segment 4 bases; nucleotides outside the gene matches: 12. There are 17 residues in the CDR3. Germline loops: CDR1 LGHNA, CDR2 YNFKEQ. CDR3 protein: CASSPRASGRIADTQYF. CDR3 in DNA: TGTGCCAGCAGCCCCAGGGCCAGCGGGAGGATTGCAGATACGCAGTATTTT.